The clone carrying this T cell receptor (beta chain) was detected only a few times. Its antigen is unknown. This sample is part of a study of beta chain features in type 1 diabetes. Findings and limits, study-wide: Naive, central memory and Treg TCRB repertoires seemed to resemble each other more closely in patients than they did in healthy donors. HLA effects on TCRB rearrangement stayed unresolved here. Diminished insertions and augmented deletions at VDJ junctions characterized type 1 diabetes patients.

The CDR3 totals 11 residues. V was cut by 6 bases and J by 7 bases, with 7 bases left in between. From germline, CDR1 is SGHTA and CDR2 FQGNSA. Stem cell-like memory, regulatory, central memory and naive CD4+ cells were sorted via CD45RO/CCR7/CD25/CD127/CD95/CD27. Reverse transcription of all isolated RNA meant that expressed TCRB transcripts were sequenced. Repertoires were generated with immunoSEQ multiplex PCR, while TCRdb's copy carries only in-frame clones and drops some. The sample lists around 180,000 clones, about 13% seen once, with about 0.58% in the top ten. The material sequenced was central memory CD4+ T cells from blood. The clonotype comes from a woman under 30 in good health. The chain joins TRBV7-2 to TRBJ2-1, with a tentative D call TRBD2 (5 bases). This CDR3 reads CASSAGNEQFF. CDR3 bases: TGTGCCAGCAGTGCGGGTAATGAGCAGTTCTTC.